This TCR beta chain stems from a study of T cells after yellow fever vaccination. Overall study: With SMART-Seq v4 Ultra Low Input, the fractions containing low cell numbers were prepared.

TCRdb processed the 5' RACE reads anew with MiXCR; each CDR3 protein has one entry. The profile covers 250,000 to 400,000 distinct CDR3 sequences, with roughly 4.3% appearing a single time and 20% to 25% taken by the ten largest. This clonotype came up many times. The antigen remains undetermined. Looked up from germline, CDR1 is DFQATT and CDR2 is SNEGSKA (reference sequence). The CDR3 runs to 13 residues. V was trimmed by 3 bases and J by 2 bases, leaving 8 bases between them. Points from the study as a whole: Re-detected after boosting: most primary clones, 96% of CD4 and 88% of CD8. A weaker but faster secondary response was observed, peaking on day 5 versus 15.

The V gene is TRBV20-1, the J gene TRBJ1-5; weak D call: TRBD1 (5 bases). This TCR came from a young man who received the YFV17D yellow fever vaccine. The source material was PBMCs, sampled 5 days after the yellow fever booster vaccination. CDR3: CSARGHGNQPQHF. CDR3 coding DNA: TGCAGTGCTAGGGGGCACGGCAATCAGCCCCAGCATTTT.